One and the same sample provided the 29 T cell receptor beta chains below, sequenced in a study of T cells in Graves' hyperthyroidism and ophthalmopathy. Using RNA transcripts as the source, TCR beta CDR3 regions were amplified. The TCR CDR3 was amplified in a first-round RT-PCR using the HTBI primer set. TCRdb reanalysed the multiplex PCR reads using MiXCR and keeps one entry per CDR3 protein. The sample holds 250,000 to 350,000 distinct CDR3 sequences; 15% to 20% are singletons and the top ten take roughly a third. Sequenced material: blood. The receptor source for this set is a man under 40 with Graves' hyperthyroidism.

The CDR3 sequence is CASSTDRGSDTQYF. As DNA, the CDR3 is TGTGCCAGCAGCACAGACAGGGGATCTGATACGCAGTATTTT. V and J are TRBV7-9 and TRBJ2-3, with 8 bases matching TRBD1. Germline V gene sequence: CDR1 SEHNR, CDR2 FQNEAQ (reference sequence). The trim removed 5 bases at V and 6 bases at J, leaving 7 bases unmatched. The CDR3 consists of 14 residues.

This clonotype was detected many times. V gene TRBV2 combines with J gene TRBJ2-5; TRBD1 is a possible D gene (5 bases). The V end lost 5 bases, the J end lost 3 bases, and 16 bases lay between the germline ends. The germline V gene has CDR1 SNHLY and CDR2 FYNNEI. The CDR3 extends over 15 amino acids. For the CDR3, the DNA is TGTGCCAGCAGTCTCCCAAAGGGGTTGGAAGAGACCCAGTACTTC. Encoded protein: CASSLPKGLEETQYF.

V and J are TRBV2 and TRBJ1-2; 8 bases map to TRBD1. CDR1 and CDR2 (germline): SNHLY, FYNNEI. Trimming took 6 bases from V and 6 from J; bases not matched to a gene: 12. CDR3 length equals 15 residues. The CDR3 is CASRKGQGALDGYTF. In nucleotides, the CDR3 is TGTGCCAGCAGGAAGGGGCAGGGGGCGCTGGATGGCTACACCTTC.

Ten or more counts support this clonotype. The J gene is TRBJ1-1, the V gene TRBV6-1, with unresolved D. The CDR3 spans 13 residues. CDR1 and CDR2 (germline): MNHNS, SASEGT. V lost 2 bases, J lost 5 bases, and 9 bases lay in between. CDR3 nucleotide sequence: TGTGCCAGCAGTGAACCCCCCAGGACTGAAGCTTTCTTT. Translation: CASSEPPRTEAFF.

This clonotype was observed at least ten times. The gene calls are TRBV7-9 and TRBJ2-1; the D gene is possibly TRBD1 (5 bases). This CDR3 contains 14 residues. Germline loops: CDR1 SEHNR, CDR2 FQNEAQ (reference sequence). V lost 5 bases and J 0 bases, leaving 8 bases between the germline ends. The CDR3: CASSRQSSYNEQFF. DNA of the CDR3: TGTGCCAGCAGCCGACAGAGCTCCTACAATGAGCAGTTCTTC. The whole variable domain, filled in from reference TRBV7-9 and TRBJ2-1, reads DTGVSQNPRHKITKRGQNVTFRCDPISEHNRLYWYRQTLGQGPEFLTYFQNEAQLEKSRLLSDRFSAERPKGSFSTLEIQRTEQGDSAMYLCASSRQSSYNEQFFGPGTRLTVL.

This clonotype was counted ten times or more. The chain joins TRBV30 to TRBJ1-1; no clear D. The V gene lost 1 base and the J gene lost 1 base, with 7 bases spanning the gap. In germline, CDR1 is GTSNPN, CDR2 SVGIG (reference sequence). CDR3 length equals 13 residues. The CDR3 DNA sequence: TGTGCCTGGAGTGCGGACCCGAACACTGAAGCTTTCTTT. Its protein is CAWSADPNTEAFF.

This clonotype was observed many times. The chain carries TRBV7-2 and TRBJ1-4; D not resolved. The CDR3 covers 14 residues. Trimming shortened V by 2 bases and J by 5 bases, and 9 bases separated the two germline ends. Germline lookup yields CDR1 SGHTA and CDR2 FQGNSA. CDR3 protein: CASSLRSGNEKLFF. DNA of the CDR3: TGTGCCAGCAGCTTAAGGAGCGGGAATGAAAAACTGTTTTTT.

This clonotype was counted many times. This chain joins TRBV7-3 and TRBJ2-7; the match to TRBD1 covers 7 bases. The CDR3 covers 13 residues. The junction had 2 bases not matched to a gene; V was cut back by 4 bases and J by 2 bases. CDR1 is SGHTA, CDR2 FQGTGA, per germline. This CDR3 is CASSYGTAYEQYF. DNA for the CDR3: TGTGCCAGCAGCTACGGGACAGCCTACGAGCAGTACTTC.

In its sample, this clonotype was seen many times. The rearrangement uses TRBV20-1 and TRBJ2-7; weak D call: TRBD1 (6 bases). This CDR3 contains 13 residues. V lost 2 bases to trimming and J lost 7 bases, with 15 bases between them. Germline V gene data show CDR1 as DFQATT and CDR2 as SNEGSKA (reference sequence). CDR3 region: CSARNHREREQYF. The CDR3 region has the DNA TGCAGTGCTAGAAATCACAGGGAAAGGGAGCAGTACTTC.

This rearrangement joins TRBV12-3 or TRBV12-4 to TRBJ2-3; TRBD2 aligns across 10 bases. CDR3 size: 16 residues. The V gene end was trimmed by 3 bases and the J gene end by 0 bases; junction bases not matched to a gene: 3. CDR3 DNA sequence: TGTGCCAGCAGTTTGCCTAGCGGGAGAAGCACAGATACGCAGTATTTT. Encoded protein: CASSLPSGRSTDTQYF.

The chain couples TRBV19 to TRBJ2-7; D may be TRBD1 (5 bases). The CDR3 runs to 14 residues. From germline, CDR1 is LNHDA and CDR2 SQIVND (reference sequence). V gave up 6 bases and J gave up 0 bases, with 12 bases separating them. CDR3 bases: TGTGCCAGTAGCCGGACACGGAGCTCCTACGAGCAGTACTTC. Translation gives CASSRTRSSYEQYF.

This CDR3 reads CASSSRLADPSTDTQYF. CDR3 DNA sequence: TGTGCCAGCAGTTCCCGACTAGCAGATCCTAGCACAGATACGCAGTATTTT. V gene TRBV27 combines with J gene TRBJ2-3; TRBD2 matches 7 bases. The germline V gene encodes CDR1 MNHEY and CDR2 SMNVEV (reference sequence). Unmatched junction bases numbered 10, after V lost 4 bases and J lost 0 bases. The length of the CDR3 is 17 residues.

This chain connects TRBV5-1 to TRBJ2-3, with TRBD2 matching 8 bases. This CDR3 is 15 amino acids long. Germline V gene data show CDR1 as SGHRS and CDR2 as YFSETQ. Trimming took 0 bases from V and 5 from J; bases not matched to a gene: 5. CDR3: CASSLGLAMGDTQYF. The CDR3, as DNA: TGCGCCAGCAGCTTGGGACTAGCGATGGGAGATACGCAGTATTTT.

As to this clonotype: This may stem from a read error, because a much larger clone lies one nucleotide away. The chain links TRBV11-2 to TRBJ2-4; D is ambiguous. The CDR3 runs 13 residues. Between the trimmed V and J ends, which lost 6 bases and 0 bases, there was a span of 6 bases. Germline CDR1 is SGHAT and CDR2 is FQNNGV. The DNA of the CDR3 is TGTGCCAGCAGGGGTCTAGCCAAAAACATTCAGTACTTC. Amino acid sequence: CASRGLAKNIQYF. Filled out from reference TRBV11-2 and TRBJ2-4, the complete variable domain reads EAGVAQSPRYKIIEKRQSVAFWCNPISGHATLYWYQQILGQGPKLLIQFQNNGVVDDSQLPKDRFSAERLKGVDSTLKIQPAKLEDSAVYLCASRGLAKNIQYFGAGTRLSVL.

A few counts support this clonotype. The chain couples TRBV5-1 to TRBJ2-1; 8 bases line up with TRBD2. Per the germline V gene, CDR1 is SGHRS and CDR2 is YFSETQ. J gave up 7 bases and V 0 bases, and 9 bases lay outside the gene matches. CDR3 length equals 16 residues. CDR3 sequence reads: CASSLAGGESWNEQFF. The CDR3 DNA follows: TGCGCCAGCAGCTTGGCCGGGGGGGAGAGTTGGAATGAGCAGTTCTTC.

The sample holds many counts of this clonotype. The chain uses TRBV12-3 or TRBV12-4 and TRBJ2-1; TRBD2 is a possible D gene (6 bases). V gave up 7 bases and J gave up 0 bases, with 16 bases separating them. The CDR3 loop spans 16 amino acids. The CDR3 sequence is CASTDLAAHSYNEQFF. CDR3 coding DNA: TGTGCCAGCACCGATTTAGCGGCCCACTCCTACAATGAGCAGTTCTTC.

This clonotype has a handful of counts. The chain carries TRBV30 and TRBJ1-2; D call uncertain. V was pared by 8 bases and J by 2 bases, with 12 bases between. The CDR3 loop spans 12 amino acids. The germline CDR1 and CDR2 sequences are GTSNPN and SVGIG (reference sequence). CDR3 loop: CALDMRNYGYTF. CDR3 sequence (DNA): TGTGCCCTTGACATGAGGAACTATGGCTACACCTTC. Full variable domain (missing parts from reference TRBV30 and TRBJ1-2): SQTIHQWPATLVQPVGSPLSLECTVEGTSNPNLYWYRQAAGRGLQLLFYSVGIGQISSEVPQNLSASRPQDRQFILSSKKLLLSDSGFYLCALDMRNYGYTFGSGTRLTVV.

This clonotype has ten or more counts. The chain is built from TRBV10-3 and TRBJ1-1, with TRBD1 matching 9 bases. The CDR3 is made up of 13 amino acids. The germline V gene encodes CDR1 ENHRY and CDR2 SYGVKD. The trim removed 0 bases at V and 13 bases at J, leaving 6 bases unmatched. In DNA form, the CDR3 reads TGTGCCATCAGTGAGTCGGCAGGACAGGGGCTTTTCTTT. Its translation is CAISESAGQGLFF.

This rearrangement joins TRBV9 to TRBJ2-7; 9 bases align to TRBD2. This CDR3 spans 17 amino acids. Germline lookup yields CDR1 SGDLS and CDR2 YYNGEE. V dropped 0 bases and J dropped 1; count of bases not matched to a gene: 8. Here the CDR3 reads CASSVGGAGGPSYEQYF. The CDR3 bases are TGTGCCAGCAGCGTAGGTGGGGCGGGAGGGCCGTCCTACGAGCAGTACTTC.

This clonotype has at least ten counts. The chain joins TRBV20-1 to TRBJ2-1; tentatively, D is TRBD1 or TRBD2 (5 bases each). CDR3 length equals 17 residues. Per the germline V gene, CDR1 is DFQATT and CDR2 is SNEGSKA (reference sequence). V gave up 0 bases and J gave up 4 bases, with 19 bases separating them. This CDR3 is CSARDGAGGPLYNEQFF. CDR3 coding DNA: TGCAGTGCTAGAGATGGGGCGGGCGGGCCTCTGTACAATGAGCAGTTCTTC.

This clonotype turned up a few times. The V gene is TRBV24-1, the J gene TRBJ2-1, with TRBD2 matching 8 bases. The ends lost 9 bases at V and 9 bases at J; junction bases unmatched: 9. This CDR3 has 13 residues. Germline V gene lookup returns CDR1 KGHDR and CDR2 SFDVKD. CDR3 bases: TGTGCCACCCGGGGACTAGTGTCAATTGAGCAGTTCTTC. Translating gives CATRGLVSIEQFF.

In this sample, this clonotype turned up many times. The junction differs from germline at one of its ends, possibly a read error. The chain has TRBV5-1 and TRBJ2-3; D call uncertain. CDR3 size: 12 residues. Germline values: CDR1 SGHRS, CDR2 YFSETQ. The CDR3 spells CASSLNTDTQYF. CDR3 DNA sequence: TGTGCCAGCAGCTTGAACACAGATACGCAGTATTTT.

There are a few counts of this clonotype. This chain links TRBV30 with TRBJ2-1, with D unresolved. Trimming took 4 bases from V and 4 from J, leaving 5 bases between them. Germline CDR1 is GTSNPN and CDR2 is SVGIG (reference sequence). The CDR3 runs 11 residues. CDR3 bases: TGTGCCTGGAAGATATACAATGAGCAGTTCTTC. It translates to CAWKIYNEQFF.

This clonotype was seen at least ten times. CDR3: CASSEYGPETQYF. The CDR3 nucleotides are TGTGCCAGCAGTGAGTACGGCCCGGAGACCCAGTACTTC. The rearrangement uses TRBV2 and TRBJ2-5; D not resolved. Trimming removed 3 bases at V and 5 bases at J, with 10 bases between. The CDR3 sequence is 13 residues long. CDR1 and CDR2 from the germline V gene are SNHLY and FYNNEI.

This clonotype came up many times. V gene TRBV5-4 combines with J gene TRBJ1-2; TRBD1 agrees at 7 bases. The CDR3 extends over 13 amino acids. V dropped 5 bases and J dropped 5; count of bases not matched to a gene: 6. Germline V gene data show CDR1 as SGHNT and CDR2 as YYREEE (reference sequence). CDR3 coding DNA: TGTGCCAGCAGGCAGGGACAGAGGTATGGCTACACCTTC. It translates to CASRQGQRYGYTF.

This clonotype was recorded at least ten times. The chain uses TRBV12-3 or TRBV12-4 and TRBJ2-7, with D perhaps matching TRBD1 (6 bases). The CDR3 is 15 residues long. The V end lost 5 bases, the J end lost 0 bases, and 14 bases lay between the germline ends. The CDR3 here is CASSPGQMSSYEQYF. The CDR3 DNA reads TGTGCCAGCAGTCCAGGACAGATGAGCTCCTACGAGCAGTACTTC.

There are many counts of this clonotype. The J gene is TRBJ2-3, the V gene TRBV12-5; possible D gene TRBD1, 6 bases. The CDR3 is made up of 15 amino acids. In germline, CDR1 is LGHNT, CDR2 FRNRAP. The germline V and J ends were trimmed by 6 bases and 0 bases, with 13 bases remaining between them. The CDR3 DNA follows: TGTGCTAGTGGAAGGACAGAGACTAGCACAGATACGCAGTATTTT. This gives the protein CASGRTETSTDTQYF.

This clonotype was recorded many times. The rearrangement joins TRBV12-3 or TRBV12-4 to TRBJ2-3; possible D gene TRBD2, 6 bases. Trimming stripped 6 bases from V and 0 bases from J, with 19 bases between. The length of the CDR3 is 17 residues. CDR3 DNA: TGTGCCAGCAGCCGCCAAATAGCGGCCTATAGCACAGATACGCAGTATTTT. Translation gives CASSRQIAAYSTDTQYF.

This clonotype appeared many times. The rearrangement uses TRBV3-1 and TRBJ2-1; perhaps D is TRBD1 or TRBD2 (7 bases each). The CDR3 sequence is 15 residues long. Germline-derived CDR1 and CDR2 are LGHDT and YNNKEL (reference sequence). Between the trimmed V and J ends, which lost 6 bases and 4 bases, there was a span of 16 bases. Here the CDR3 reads CASRRGLAVYNEQFF. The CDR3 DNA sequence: TGTGCCAGCAGGAGGGGGCTAGCGGTTTACAATGAGCAGTTCTTC.